This is a list of T cell receptor beta chains from one sample in a study of T cell responses to AZD1222 COVID-19 vaccine. TCRdb keeps only in-frame clones here, not all; method: immunoSEQ multiplex PCR. This sample carries some 150,000 clones, approximately 88% of them seen once, and the ten largest clones take 3% to 4%. The material sequenced was peripheral blood, taken on day 0 of MenACWY control vaccination. The receptors stem from an adult in good health. Each CDR3 is given with its conserved first and last residue. A D gene is named only where the DNA matches it firmly. For some rows the clone size is stated as once, few or many, or as a class when expanded; others skip it.

>TRBJ1-2|TRBV6-5|TRBD1|NA
CASSPGTGVRGYTF
TGTGCCAGCAGCCCCGGGACAGGGGTACGGGGCTACACCTTC
>TRBJ2-7|TRBV4-1|TRBD2|NA
CASSQVTSGSREQYF
TGCGCCAGCAGCCAAGTAACTAGCGGGAGTAGGGAGCAGTACTTC
>TRBJ2-5|TRBV7-9|NA|NA
CASSPGTRNLQYF
TGTGCCAGCAGCCCCGGGACTCGTAATTTGCAGTACTTC
>TRBJ1-6|TRBV5-6|TRBD1|NA
CASSLRTGVSPLHF
TGTGCCAGCAGCTTGAGGACAGGGGTTTCACCCCTCCACTTT
>TRBJ1-1|TRBV5-5|NA|NA
CASSFMGMNTEAFF
TGTGCCAGCAGCTTCATGGGCATGAACACTGAAGCTTTCTTT
>TRBJ2-5|TRBV5-4|TRBD2|once
CASSLGLAGGETQYF
TGTGCCAGCAGCCTTGGACTAGCGGGCGGAGAGACCCAGTACTTC
>TRBJ2-6|TRBV7-2|NA|NA
CASRLQGTGANVLTF
TGTGCCAGCAGACTTCAGGGGACCGGGGCCAACGTCCTGACTTTC
>TRBJ1-2|TRBV5-8|NA|NA
CASSLVLLGDGYTF
TGTGCCAGCAGCTTGGTCCTGTTGGGGGATGGCTACACCTTC
>TRBJ1-2|TRBV7-2|NA|NA
CASSLTQGVNGYTF
TGTGCCAGCAGCTTAACACAGGGTGTGAATGGCTACACCTTC
>TRBJ2-3|TRBV6-4|TRBD2|NA
CASSDSTSGTTDTQYF
TGTGCCAGCAGTGACTCAACTAGCGGGACCACAGATACGCAGTATTTT
>TRBJ2-2|TRBV18|NA|NA
CASSEGGRTGELFF
TGTGCCAGCTCAGAAGGGGGGCGCACCGGGGAGCTGTTTTTT
>TRBJ2-6|TRBV19|NA|NA
CASSILQQAGANVLTF
TGTGCCAGTAGTATCCTTCAGCAGGCTGGGGCCAACGTCCTGACTTTC
>TRBJ2-3|TRBV4-1|NA|NA
CASSQGIRPTDTQYF
TGCGCCAGCAGCCAAGGAATCCGGCCGACAGATACGCAGTATTTT
>TRBJ2-7|TRBV7-2|TRBD2|once
CASSLASGGTYEQYF
TGTGCCAGCAGCTTAGCTAGCGGGGGGACCTACGAGCAGTACTTC
>TRBJ2-5|TRBV12-3/TRBV12-4|TRBD1|few
CASRAGTGARMYF
TGTGCCAGCAGGGCCGGGACAGGGGCCCGAATGTACTTC
>TRBJ1-2|TRBV15|TRBD1|NA
CATSREDRRFHGYTF
TGTGCCACCAGCAGAGAGGACAGGAGGTTCCATGGCTACACCTTC
>TRBJ1-1|TRBV9|TRBD1|few
CASSADPDRMNTEAFF
TGTGCCAGCAGCGCGGACCCGGACAGGATGAACACTGAAGCTTTCTTT